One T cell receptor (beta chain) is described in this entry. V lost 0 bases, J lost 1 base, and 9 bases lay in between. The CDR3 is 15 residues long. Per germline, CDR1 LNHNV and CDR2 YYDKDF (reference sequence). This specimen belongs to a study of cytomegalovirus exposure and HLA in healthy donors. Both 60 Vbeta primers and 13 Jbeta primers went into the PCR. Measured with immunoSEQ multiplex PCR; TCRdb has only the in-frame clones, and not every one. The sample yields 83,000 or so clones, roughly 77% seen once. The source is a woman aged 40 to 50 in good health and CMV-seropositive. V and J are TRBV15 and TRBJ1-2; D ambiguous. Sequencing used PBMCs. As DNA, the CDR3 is TGTGCCACCAGCAGAGATCGAGGCGGTAACTATGGCTACACCTTC. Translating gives CATSRDRGGNYGYTF. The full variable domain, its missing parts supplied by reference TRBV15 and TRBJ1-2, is DAMVIQNPRYQVTQFGKPVTLSCSQTLNHNVMYWYQQKSSQAPKLLFHYYDKDFNNEADTPDNFQSRRPNTSFCFLDIRSPGLGDTAMYLCATSRDRGGNYGYTFGSGTRLTVV.